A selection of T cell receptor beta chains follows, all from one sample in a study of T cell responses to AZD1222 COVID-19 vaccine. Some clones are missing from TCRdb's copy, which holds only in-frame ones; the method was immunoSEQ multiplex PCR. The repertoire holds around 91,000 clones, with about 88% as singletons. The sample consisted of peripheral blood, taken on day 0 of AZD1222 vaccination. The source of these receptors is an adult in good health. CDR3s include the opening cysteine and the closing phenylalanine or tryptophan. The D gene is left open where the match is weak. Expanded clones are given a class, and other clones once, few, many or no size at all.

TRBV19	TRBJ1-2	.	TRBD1	TGTGCCAGTTTTGGGCAACAGGGGGCAGGTGGCTACACCTTC	CASFGQQGAGGYTF
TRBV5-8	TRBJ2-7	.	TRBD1	TGTGCCAGCAGCCGTGGACAGGGGGCCTACGAGCAGTACTTC	CASSRGQGAYEQYF
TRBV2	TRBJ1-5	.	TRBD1	TGTGCCAGCAGTGAAGCACAGGGGAGCAATCAGCCCCAGCATTTT	CASSEAQGSNQPQHF
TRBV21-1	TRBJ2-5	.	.	TGTGCCACCGGGATAACGGGACTCCAAGAGACCCAGTACTTC	CATGITGLQETQYF
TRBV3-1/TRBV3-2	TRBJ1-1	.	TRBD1	TGTGCCAGCAGCGCCCGACAGGGGGGGACTGAAGCTTTCTTT	CASSARQGGTEAFF
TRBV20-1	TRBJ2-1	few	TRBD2	TGCAGTGCTAGTCCGGGACTAGCGGGAGTTGGGAATGAGCAGTTCTTC	CSASPGLAGVGNEQFF
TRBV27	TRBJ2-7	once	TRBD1	TGTGCCAGCAGCTTGGGGACAGACGGGACCCGACTCTACGAGCAGTACTTC	CASSLGTDGTRLYEQYF
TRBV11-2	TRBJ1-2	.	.	TGTGCCAGCAGCTTATTACTGCAGGGGAGGTATGGCTACACCTTC	CASSLLLQGRYGYTF
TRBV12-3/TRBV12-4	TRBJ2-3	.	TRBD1	TGTGCCAGCATCCAGGGGGCGCAAGATACGCAGTATTTT	CASIQGAQDTQYF
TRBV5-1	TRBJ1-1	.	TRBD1	TGCGCCAGCAGCCCTCACCCGGACAGGGAGGCTTTCTTT	CASSPHPDREAFF
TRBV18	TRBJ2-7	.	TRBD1	TGTGCCAGCTCACCCGGGACAGGGGGTCGTAACGAGCAGTACTTC	CASSPGTGGRNEQYF
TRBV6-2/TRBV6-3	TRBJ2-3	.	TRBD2	TGTGCCAGCAGTTACTCGTCCCTAGCGGGGGATACGCAGTATTTT	CASSYSSLAGDTQYF
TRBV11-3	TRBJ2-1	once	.	TGTGCCAGCAGCTCGGCTAGGGGTTCCAATGAGCAGTTCTTC	CASSSARGSNEQFF
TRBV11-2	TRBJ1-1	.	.	TGTGCCAGCAGCTTAGAGGGCGTCCGAACTGAAGCTTTCTTT	CASSLEGVRTEAFF
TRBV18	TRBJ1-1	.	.	TGTGCCAGCTCACCACCTCGGGACTTCACTGAAGCTTTCTTT	CASSPPRDFTEAFF
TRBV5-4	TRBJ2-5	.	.	TGTGCCAGCAACACCGGGGCGGTCCAAGAGACCCAGTACTTC	CASNTGAVQETQYF
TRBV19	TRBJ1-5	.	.	TGTGCCAGTAGTATACTAACCCGGAGGGGTGATCAGCCCCAGCATTTT	CASSILTRRGDQPQHF
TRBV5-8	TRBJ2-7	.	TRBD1	TGTGCCAGCAGCATTCCGACAGGGGGCTCCTACGAGCAGTACTTC	CASSIPTGGSYEQYF
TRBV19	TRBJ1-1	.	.	TGTGCCAGTAGTCCCCCGGGGAACACTGAAGCTTTCTTT	CASSPPGNTEAFF
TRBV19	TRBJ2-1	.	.	TGTGCCAGTAGTGGGCAGGGCTATGAGCAGTTCTTC	CASSGQGYEQFF
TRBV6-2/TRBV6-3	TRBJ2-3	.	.	TGTGCCAGCAGTTACGGGACCCCCCCAGATACGCAGTATTTT	CASSYGTPPDTQYF
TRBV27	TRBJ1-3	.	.	TGTGCCAGCAGTTTAGGGGTCTCTGGAAACACCATATATTTT	CASSLGVSGNTIYF
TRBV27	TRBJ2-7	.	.	TGTGCCAGCAAGATAGGGTATAAAGCCTACGAGCAGTACTTC	CASKIGYKAYEQYF
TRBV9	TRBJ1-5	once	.	TGTGCCAGCAGCGTAGACGAGGGACAGCCCCAGCATTTT	CASSVDEGQPQHF
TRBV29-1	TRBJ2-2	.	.	TGCAGCGCGTCGGAGACCGGGACAATCACCGGGGAGCTGTTTTTT	CSASETGTITGELFF
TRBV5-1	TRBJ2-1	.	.	TGCGCCAGCAGCTTTAGGCAGACCAATGAGCAGTTCTTC	CASSFRQTNEQFF
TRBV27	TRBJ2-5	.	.	TGTGCCAGCAGCCAAACCAGGGCTAGGGAGACCCAGTACTTC	CASSQTRARETQYF
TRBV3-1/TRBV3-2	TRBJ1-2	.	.	TGTGCCAGCAGCCCAGGCAGGGCGTATGGCTACACCTTC	CASSPGRAYGYTF
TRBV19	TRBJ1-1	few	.	TGTGCCAGTAGTCTCGACAGACTCATGAACACTGAAGCTTTCTTT	CASSLDRLMNTEAFF
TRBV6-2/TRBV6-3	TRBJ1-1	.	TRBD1	TGTGCCAGCAGTTCCCAGGGGGCCACTGAAGCTTTCTTT	CASSSQGATEAFF
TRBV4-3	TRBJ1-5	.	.	TGCGCCAGCAGCCAAGAGCGGCAGGCTGGTGTGCCCCAGCATTTT	CASSQERQAGVPQHF
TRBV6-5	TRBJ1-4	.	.	TGTGCCAGCAGTTTCGGCGGTACTAATGAAAAACTGTTTTTT	CASSFGGTNEKLFF
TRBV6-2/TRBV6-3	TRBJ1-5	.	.	TGTGCCAGCAGTTATGGGGCGCGCGGCAATCAGCCCCAGCATTTT	CASSYGARGNQPQHF
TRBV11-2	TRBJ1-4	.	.	TGTGCCAGCAGCTTAACCGTGGTGGATGAAAAACTGTTTTTT	CASSLTVVDEKLFF
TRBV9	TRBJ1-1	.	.	TGTGCCAGCAGCGTAGTAACAGGGTCGAACACTGAAGCTTTCTTT	CASSVVTGSNTEAFF
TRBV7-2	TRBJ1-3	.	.	TGTGCCAGCAGTCAGCTGGCCTCTGGAAACACCATATATTTT	CASSQLASGNTIYF
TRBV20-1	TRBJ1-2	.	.	TGCAGTGCACAGGAAGGCTATGGCTACACCTTC	CSAQEGYGYTF
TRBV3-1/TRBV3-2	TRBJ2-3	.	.	TGTGCCAGCAGCCAAATAGAGGACTTCTCCTCAAGGTATTTT	CASSQIEDFSSRYF
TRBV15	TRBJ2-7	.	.	TGTGCCACCAGCAGAGATAGGGAGTTCCCTCTATACGAGCAGTACTTC	CATSRDREFPLYEQYF
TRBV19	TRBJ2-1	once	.	TGTGCCAACCACGAGGAGGGCCGGGAGTTCTTC	CANHEEGREFF
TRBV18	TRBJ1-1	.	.	TGTGCCAGCTCACCGTCCTCGATGAACACTGAAGCTTTCTTT	CASSPSSMNTEAFF
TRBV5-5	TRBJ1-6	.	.	TGTGCCAGCAGCTTGGAGCAGGGCGCCAATTCACCCCTCCACTTT	CASSLEQGANSPLHF
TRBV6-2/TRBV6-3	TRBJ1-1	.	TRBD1	TGTGCCAGCAGTCACTGGGACAGGGCCACTGAAGCTTTCTTT	CASSHWDRATEAFF
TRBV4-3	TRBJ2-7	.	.	TGCGCCAGCAGCCAAGGTTATGCCTACACGTCCGAGCAGTACTTC	CASSQGYAYTSEQYF
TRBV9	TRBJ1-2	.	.	TGTGCCAGCAGCACTGGGGACTCGCGTGGCTACACCTTC	CASSTGDSRGYTF
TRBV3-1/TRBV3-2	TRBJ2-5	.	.	TGTGCCAGCAGCCTCATCCAAGAGACCCAGTACTTC	CASSLIQETQYF
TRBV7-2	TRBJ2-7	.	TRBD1	TGTGCCAGCAGCCCCCGGACAGGGGGAGACTACGAGCAGTACTTC	CASSPRTGGDYEQYF
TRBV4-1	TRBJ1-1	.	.	TGCGCCAGCAGCCACCCACGGAGGACGACTGCTGAAGCTTTCTTT	CASSHPRRTTAEAFF
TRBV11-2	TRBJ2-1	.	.	TGTGCCAGCAGCTTAGTAGGCAATGAGCAGTTCTTC	CASSLVGNEQFF
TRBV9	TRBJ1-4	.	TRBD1	TGTGCCAGCAGCGTAGGAGGGGGCGGAACTGAAAAACTGTTTTTT	CASSVGGGGTEKLFF
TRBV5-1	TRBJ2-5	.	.	TGCGCCAGCAGCTTGGTGGCCAGGGAGACCCAGTACTTC	CASSLVARETQYF
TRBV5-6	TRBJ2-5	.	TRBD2	TGTGCCAGCAGCTATGGTAGCGGGGAAGAGACCCAGTACTTC	CASSYGSGEETQYF
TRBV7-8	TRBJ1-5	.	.	TGTGCCAGCAGCTTATCGTCGGAAGGCCGGCAGCCCCAGCATTTT	CASSLSSEGRQPQHF
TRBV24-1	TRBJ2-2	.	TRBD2	TGTGCCACCAGTGATCCGGGGACTAGCAGAATTCCCACCGGGGAGCTGTTTTTT	CATSDPGTSRIPTGELFF
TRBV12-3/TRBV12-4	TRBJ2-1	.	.	TGTGCCAGCAGTCCAATGGATGAGCAGTTCTTC	CASSPMDEQFF
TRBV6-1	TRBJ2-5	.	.	TGTGCCAGCAGTGAAGACCCCAGGATCCAAGAGACCCAGTACTTC	CASSEDPRIQETQYF
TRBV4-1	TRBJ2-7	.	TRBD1	TGCGCCAGCAGCCACGGGACAGGGGGCTCCTACGAGCAGTACTTC	CASSHGTGGSYEQYF
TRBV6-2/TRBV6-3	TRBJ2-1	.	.	TGTGCCAGCAGTTACTCCCAGTACAATGAGCAGTTCTTC	CASSYSQYNEQFF
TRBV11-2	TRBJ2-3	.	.	TGTGCCAGCAGCTGGTTTAGGGGCACTGGGGCTGCCCTCACAGATACGCAGTATTTT	CASSWFRGTGAALTDTQYF